This T cell receptor (beta chain) originates from a study of cytomegalovirus exposure and HLA in healthy donors. Of note for this clone: Its matching antigen is unknown.

The CDR3 length is 15 residues. V lost 4 bases and J lost 0, with 12 bases in between. CDR1 SGHDT and CDR2 YYEEEE come from the germline V gene. Researchers ran the PCR with 60 Vbeta and 13 Jbeta primers. Sequencing was performed with immunoSEQ multiplex PCR; in TCRdb, only in-frame clones are kept and a portion is missing. The sample consists of roughly 130,000 clones, 84% of them appearing once. Overall study findings and caveats: As a later analysis revealed, the rate of TCR association differed by HLA locus, with DRB1 most and HLA-C fewest.

The V gene is TRBV5-6, the J gene TRBJ2-3, with D possibly TRBD2 on 6 matching bases. The TCR originated in a woman between 18 and 29 years old in good health and CMV-seropositive. Sequencing was performed on PBMCs. The CDR3: CASSLPGLSTDTQYF. The CDR3 region has the DNA TGTGCCAGCAGCCTACCGGGACTGAGCACAGATACGCAGTATTTT.